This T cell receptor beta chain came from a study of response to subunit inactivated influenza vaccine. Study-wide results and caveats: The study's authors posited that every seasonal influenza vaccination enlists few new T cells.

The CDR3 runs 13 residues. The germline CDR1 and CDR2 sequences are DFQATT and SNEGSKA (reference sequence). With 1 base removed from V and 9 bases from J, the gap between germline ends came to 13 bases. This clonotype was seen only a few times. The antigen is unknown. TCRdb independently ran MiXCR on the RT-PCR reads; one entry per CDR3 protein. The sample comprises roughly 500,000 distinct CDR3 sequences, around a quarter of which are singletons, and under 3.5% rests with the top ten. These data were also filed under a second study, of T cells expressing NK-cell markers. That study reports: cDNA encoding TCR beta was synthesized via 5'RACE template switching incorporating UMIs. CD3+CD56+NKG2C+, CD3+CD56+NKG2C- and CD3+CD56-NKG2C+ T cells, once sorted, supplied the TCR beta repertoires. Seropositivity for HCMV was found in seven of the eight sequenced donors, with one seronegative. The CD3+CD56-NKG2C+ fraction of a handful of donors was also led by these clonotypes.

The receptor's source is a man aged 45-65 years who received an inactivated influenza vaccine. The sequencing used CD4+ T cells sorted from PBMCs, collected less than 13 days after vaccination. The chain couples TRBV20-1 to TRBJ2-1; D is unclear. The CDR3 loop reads CSARGTRPVEQFF. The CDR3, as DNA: TGCAGTGCTAGAGGAACCAGGCCCGTTGAGCAGTTCTTC.